The 32 T cell receptor beta chains below come from one sample, sequenced in a study of OX40 agonist ivuxolimab in advanced cancers. The method was immunoSEQ multiplex PCR; TCRdb's version includes in-frame clones alone and lacks a portion of them. The table has about 21,000 clones, 84% seen once; the top ten hold around 14%. This specimen consisted of CD4+ or CD8+ T cells sorted from blood, obtained in a trial of the OX40 agonist ivuxolimab. The receptor set was obtained from an adult with an advanced solid tumor such as melanoma, head and neck, liver or kidney cancer.

V and J are TRBV27 and TRBJ1-1, with D uncertain. Germline CDR1 and CDR2: MNHEY and SMNVEV (reference sequence). The CDR3 consists of 13 residues. The germline V and J ends were trimmed by 4 bases and 1 base, with 7 bases remaining between them. CDR3 sequence (DNA): TGTGCCAGCAGTTGGGCGGGGAACACTGAAGCTTTCTTT. This gives the protein CASSWAGNTEAFF.

The chain employs TRBV6-5 and TRBJ2-5, with D perhaps TRBD2 (7 bases). This CDR3 comprises 16 residues. V lost 2 bases and J lost 2, with 15 bases in between. CDR1 and CDR2 (germline): MNHEY, SVGAGI. CDR3 loop: CASSYTGRGGQETQYF. In DNA, the CDR3 is TGTGCCAGCAGTTACACAGGGAGGGGAGGGCAAGAGACCCAGTACTTC.

This clone was seen once. A far larger clone is just one base off, so this is likely a read error. This chain uses TRBV10-3 with TRBJ2-7; 12 bases match TRBD1. This CDR3 has 16 amino acids. In germline, CDR1 is ENHRY, CDR2 SYGVKD. CDR3 DNA: TGTGCCACCAACCCCGGGACAGGGGGCTATAATTCACCCCTCCACTTC. Protein sequence: CATNPGTGGYNSPLHF.

The chain is built from TRBV19 and TRBJ1-6, with D hard to call. The CDR3 totals 13 residues. Germline values: CDR1 LNHDA, CDR2 SQIVND (reference sequence). V was clipped by 3 bases and J by 10 bases, with 10 bases between them. CDR3 sequence reads: CASSIFQGSPLHF. CDR3 coding DNA: TGTGCCAGTAGTATTTTTCAAGGGTCACCCCTCCACTTT.

The table lists this clone with a count of one. The V gene is TRBV5-4, the J gene TRBJ1-6; D is ambiguous. Germline values: CDR1 SGHNT, CDR2 YYREEE (reference sequence). Trimming stripped 1 base from V and 9 bases from J, with 5 bases between. The CDR3 is made up of 12 amino acids. The CDR3 DNA reads as TGTGCCAGCAGCTTGCCGGGTTCACCCCTCCACTTT. Its protein product is CASSLPGSPLHF.

The chain links TRBV13 to TRBJ2-7; the match to TRBD1 covers 7 bases. The V gene end was trimmed by 3 bases and the J gene end by 3 bases; junction bases not matched to a gene: 8. The CDR3 has 15 residues. CDR1 PRHDT and CDR2 FYEKMQ come from the germline V gene (reference sequence). The CDR3, as DNA: TGTGCCAGCAGCTTTCCGGGACAGAAGAGCTACGAGCAGTACTTC. Residues: CASSFPGQKSYEQYF.

V usage is TRBV6-1 and J usage is TRBJ2-7; TRBD2 matches at 11 bases. With V trimmed by 6 bases and J by 0 bases, 4 bases remained unmatched. The CDR3 contains 15 residues. Germline CDR1 reads MNHNS; CDR2 reads SASEGT. CDR3 region: CASRTTSGSSYEQYF. In DNA form, the CDR3 reads TGTGCCAGCAGGACCACTAGCGGGAGCTCCTACGAGCAGTACTTC.

The chain links TRBV6-5 to TRBJ1-1, with a weak D call TRBD1 (6 bases). Germline V lookup: CDR1 MNHEY, CDR2 SVGAGI. Trimming took off 0 bases at V and 2 bases at J, with 13 bases between the two ends. This CDR3 spans 16 amino acids. The CDR3 loop is CASSYSRGELNTEAFF. The CDR3 nucleotides are TGTGCCAGCAGTTACTCCAGGGGCGAACTTAACACTGAAGCTTTCTTT.

The V call is TRBV7-2, the J call TRBJ1-6, with a possible D match to TRBD1 (5 bases). Germline V gene sequence: CDR1 SGHTA, CDR2 FQGNSA. This CDR3 contains 15 residues. V was pared by 4 bases and J by 0 bases, with 7 bases between. The CDR3 region has the DNA TGTGCCAGCAGCTCGGACATCTCCTATAATTCACCCCTCCACTTT. Its translation is CASSSDISYNSPLHF.

The chain employs TRBV11-2 and TRBJ1-1; tentatively, D is TRBD1 (6 bases). The CDR3 has 18 residues. Germline V gene lookup returns CDR1 SGHAT and CDR2 FQNNGV. Trimming cost V 4 bases and J 7 bases, with 28 bases left between them. This chain's CDR3 is CASSSWEVDGAGGIEAFF. The CDR3 nucleotides are TGTGCCAGCAGCTCGTGGGAGGTAGATGGGGCTGGGGGCATTGAAGCTTTCTTT.

This chain joins TRBV5-1 and TRBJ2-7, with 9 bases that match TRBD2. This CDR3 is built from 15 residues. V lost 4 bases, J lost 3 bases, and 8 bases stayed unmatched. Looked up from germline, CDR1 is SGHRS and CDR2 is YFSETQ. CDR3 residues: CASSRTSEIFYEQYF. The CDR3 DNA reads as TGCGCCAGCAGCCGGACTAGCGAAATTTTCTACGAGCAGTACTTC. Full variable domain (outside the CDR3, taken from reference TRBV5-1 and TRBJ2-7): KAGVTQTPRYLIKTRGQQVTLSCSPISGHRSVSWYQQTPGQGLQFLFEYFSETQRNKGNFPGRFSGRQFSNSRSEMNVSTLELGDSALYLCASSRTSEIFYEQYFGPGTRLTVT.

The chain combines TRBV10-2 with TRBJ1-2, with D unclear. CDR3 length equals 13 residues. CDR1 is WSHSY and CDR2 is SAAADI in the germline V gene. The ends were cut back, 2 bases at V and 8 bases at J, with 12 bases in the middle. CDR3 in amino acids: CASSEGIAYGYTF. CDR3 in DNA: TGCGCCAGCAGTGAGGGAATTGCTTACGGCTACACCTTC.

The chain is built from TRBV7-2 and TRBJ2-5, with 10 bases that match TRBD1. Germline CDR1 is SGHTA and CDR2 is FQGNSA. Losses at the gene ends were 5 bases for V and 6 bases for J; bases not matched to a gene: 6. The CDR3 runs 14 residues. The DNA of the CDR3 is TGTGCCAGCAGCCTGGGACAGGGGTCGAAGACCCAGTACTTC. Translating it yields CASSLGQGSKTQYF.

V and J are TRBV27 and TRBJ2-2; no definite D call. Germline assignment: CDR1 MNHEY and CDR2 SMNVEV (reference sequence). The CDR3 sequence is 12 residues long. The V gene lost 2 bases and the J gene lost 6 bases, with 4 bases spanning the gap. CDR3 amino acids: CASSLRAGELFF. The CDR3, as DNA: TGTGCCAGCAGTTTAAGGGCCGGGGAGCTGTTTTTT.

The V call is TRBV4-3, the J call TRBJ2-7; D is possibly TRBD1 (6 bases). The V gene lost 1 base and the J gene lost 0 bases, with 10 bases spanning the gap. There are 15 residues in the CDR3. Germline lookup yields CDR1 LGHNA and CDR2 YSLEER. CDR3 region: CASSQGRGYSYEQYF. The CDR3 bases are TGCGCCAGCAGCCAAGGCAGGGGATACTCCTACGAGCAGTACTTC.

For the CDR3, the DNA is TGTGCCAGCAGTTACCGGAGACAGGGGAACTATGGCTACACCTTC. It specifies CASSYRRQGNYGYTF. V and J are TRBV6-6 and TRBJ1-2; 8 bases are shared with TRBD1. Per the germline V gene, CDR1 is MNHNY and CDR2 is SVGAGI (reference sequence). The CDR3 consists of 15 residues. The ends lost 2 bases at V and 2 bases at J; junction bases unmatched: 4.

The V gene is TRBV11-2, the J gene TRBJ2-3, with TRBD1 as a possible D gene (6 bases). This CDR3 spans 17 amino acids. Germline V CDR1 and CDR2: SGHAT, FQNNGV. Trimming shortened V by 6 bases and J by 4 bases, and 23 bases separated the two germline ends. CDR3 DNA: TGTGCCAGCAGAAAGACGAAGGGGAACAGGGACGCAGATACGCAGTATTTT. Its translation: CASRKTKGNRDADTQYF.

This chain uses TRBV9 with TRBJ2-3, with TRBD2 matching over 14 bases. After removal of 3 bases from V and 0 bases from J, the junction contained 12 bases not matched to a gene. The length of the CDR3 is 20 residues. Germline lookup yields CDR1 SGDLS and CDR2 YYNGEE. CDR3 loop: CASSATSGGAPPFSTDTQYF. The CDR3 DNA reads TGTGCCAGCAGCGCGACTAGCGGGGGGGCCCCCCCGTTTAGCACAGATACGCAGTATTTT.

J is TRBJ1-1 and V is TRBV27, with D perhaps TRBD1 (5 bases). The ends were cut back, 8 bases at V and 3 bases at J, with 13 bases in the middle. This CDR3 contains 13 residues. Germline V gene sequence: CDR1 MNHEY, CDR2 SMNVEV (reference sequence). The CDR3 DNA reads as TGTGCCAGCTCCTTACTGGGGCACACTGAAGCTTTCTTT. Translated: CASSLLGHTEAFF.

V usage is TRBV7-9 and J usage is TRBJ2-1, with 11 positions matching TRBD1. The junction had 10 bases not matched to a gene; V was cut back by 4 bases and J by 8 bases. The length of the CDR3 is 16 residues. Germline V gene data show CDR1 as SEHNR and CDR2 as FQNEAQ (reference sequence). The CDR3 loop reads CASSSGQGAILDEQFF. In nucleotides, the CDR3 is TGTGCCAGCAGCTCTGGACAGGGGGCGATTTTGGATGAGCAGTTCTTC. The variable domain in full, with the rest retrieved from reference TRBV7-9 and TRBJ2-1, is DTGVSQNPRHKITKRGQNVTFRCDPISEHNRLYWYRQTLGQGPEFLTYFQNEAQLEKSRLLSDRFSAERPKGSFSTLEIQRTEQGDSAMYLCASSSGQGAILDEQFFGPGTRLTVL.

The chain employs TRBV18 and TRBJ2-3; D remains unclear. CDR3 length: 17 residues. The germline V gene has CDR1 KGHSH and CDR2 LQKENI. V lost 2 bases, J lost 0 bases, and 15 bases lay in between. The CDR3 protein is CASSPVFPLTSTDTQYF. CDR3 coding DNA: TGTGCCAGCTCACCAGTCTTTCCACTCACTAGCACAGATACGCAGTATTTT.

Notes on this clone: One end of the junction is discordant with germline, which a read error may explain. The V gene is TRBV5-1, the J gene TRBJ1-1; no clear D. The CDR3 loop spans 14 amino acids. Germline CDR1 reads SGHRS; CDR2 reads YFSETQ. CDR3 DNA: TGTGCCAGCAGCCCCGGACCAATAGACACTGAAGCTTTCTTT. Encoded protein: CASSPGPIDTEAFF.

This chain joins TRBV27 and TRBJ1-4; 7 bases align to TRBD1. The CDR3 has 16 residues. CDR1 and CDR2 (germline): MNHEY, SMNVEV (reference sequence). J gave up 0 bases and V 5 bases, and 6 bases lay outside the gene matches. Here the CDR3 DNA reads TGTGCCAGCAGTGGAACAGGGGTGGCAACTAATGAAAAACTGTTTTTT. This sequence encodes CASSGTGVATNEKLFF.

The CDR3 here is CASSYGVSETQYF. The DNA for the CDR3 is TGTGCCAGCAGTTACGGAGTCTCGGAGACCCAGTACTTC. The J gene is TRBJ2-5, the V gene TRBV6-6; the D is unclear. Germline V gene sequence: CDR1 MNHNY, CDR2 SVGAGI (reference sequence). The CDR3 sequence is 13 residues long. Trimming removed 2 bases from V and 5 bases from J, with 9 bases in between.

This clone was observed a handful of times. The chain links TRBV15 to TRBJ2-7; no clear D. The V end lost 1 base, the J end lost 3 bases, and 13 bases lay between the germline ends. Germline loops: CDR1 LNHNV, CDR2 YYDKDF (reference sequence). The CDR3 runs to 15 residues. The chain's CDR3 is CATSRVKQNHYEQYF. As DNA, the CDR3 is TGTGCCACCAGCAGAGTCAAACAGAACCACTACGAGCAGTACTTC.

This chain connects TRBV2 to TRBJ2-4; D remains unclear. V lost 4 bases and J 1 base, leaving 11 bases between the germline ends. The CDR3 extends over 15 amino acids. The germline V gene has CDR1 SNHLY and CDR2 FYNNEI. The CDR3 bases are TGTGCCAGCAGTGGAGACGGGCGGGCCAAAAACATTCAGTACTTC. This encodes CASSGDGRAKNIQYF.

The chain carries TRBV6-5 and TRBJ2-7; TRBD1 matches 9 bases. The CDR3 length is 15 residues. CDR1 and CDR2 from the germline V gene are MNHEY and SVGAGI. V lost 6 bases, J lost 4 bases, and 10 bases stayed unmatched. CDR3 sequence: CASSAFSQGAYEQYF. DNA of the CDR3: TGTGCCAGCAGCGCGTTCTCACAGGGGGCTTACGAGCAGTACTTC.

The chain uses TRBV6-1 and TRBJ2-3; TRBD1 aligns across 7 bases. This CDR3 has 14 amino acids. The germline gives CDR1 MNHNS, CDR2 SASEGT. The junction had 5 bases not matched to a gene; V was cut back by 6 bases and J by 2 bases. The CDR3 loop is CASRGQLNTDTQYF. CDR3 nucleotide sequence: TGTGCCAGCAGGGGACAGCTGAACACAGATACGCAGTATTTT.

J is TRBJ2-2 and V is TRBV28; no firm D call. CDR1 MDHEN and CDR2 SYDVKM come from the germline V gene. V lost 3 bases and J lost 5, with 10 bases in between. The CDR3 sequence is 14 residues long. The CDR3 loop is CASSFLVRTGELFF. Here the CDR3 DNA reads TGTGCCAGCAGTTTTCTAGTACGAACCGGGGAGCTGTTTTTT.

The chain carries TRBV7-9 and TRBJ1-1; D gene unclear. Looked up from germline, CDR1 is SEHNR and CDR2 is FQNEAQ (reference sequence). The CDR3 is made up of 12 amino acids. The V gene lost 0 bases and the J gene lost 6 bases, with 5 bases spanning the gap. The CDR3 nucleotides are TGTGCCAGCAGCTTAGCAGATCCTGAAGCTTTCTTT. Translation: CASSLADPEAFF.

V and J are TRBV7-2 and TRBJ2-7; 7 nucleotides match TRBD1. The CDR3 runs 14 residues. With 0 bases clipped from V and 4 bases from J, the junction kept 3 bases outside the gene matches. Germline V gene lookup returns CDR1 SGHTA and CDR2 FQGNSA. The CDR3 is CASSLARGRYEQYF. In nucleotides, the CDR3 is TGTGCCAGCAGCTTAGCAAGGGGGCGATACGAGCAGTACTTC.

The chain carries TRBV2 and TRBJ2-4; 7 nucleotides line up with TRBD1. After removal of 6 bases from V and 6 bases from J, the junction contained 2 bases not matched to a gene. There are 12 residues in the CDR3. Germline lookup yields CDR1 SNHLY and CDR2 FYNNEI. CDR3 region: CASRGQLNIQYF. The CDR3 DNA follows: TGTGCCAGCAGGGGACAGCTAAACATTCAGTACTTC.